This T cell receptor (beta chain) is drawn from a study of cytomegalovirus exposure and HLA in healthy donors. V was pared by 3 bases and J by 2 bases, with 9 bases of the junction left unmatched. This CDR3 region has 17 residues. Looked up from germline, CDR1 is SGHRS and CDR2 is YFSETQ. The PCR ran on 60 Vbeta and 13 Jbeta primers. The method was immunoSEQ multiplex PCR; TCRdb's version includes in-frame clones alone and lacks a portion of them. The data show 140,000 or so clones, with 80% to 85% seen just once and 3.4% held by the top ten. V and J are TRBV5-1 and TRBJ2-3, with TRBD2 matching over 10 bases. Material for sequencing was PBMCs. The sequence came from a male donor in good health and CMV-seronegative. CDR3: CASSSTPSGGPTDTQYF. Written as DNA, the CDR3 is TGCGCCAGCAGCTCGACGCCTAGCGGGGGCCCCACAGATACGCAGTATTTT.